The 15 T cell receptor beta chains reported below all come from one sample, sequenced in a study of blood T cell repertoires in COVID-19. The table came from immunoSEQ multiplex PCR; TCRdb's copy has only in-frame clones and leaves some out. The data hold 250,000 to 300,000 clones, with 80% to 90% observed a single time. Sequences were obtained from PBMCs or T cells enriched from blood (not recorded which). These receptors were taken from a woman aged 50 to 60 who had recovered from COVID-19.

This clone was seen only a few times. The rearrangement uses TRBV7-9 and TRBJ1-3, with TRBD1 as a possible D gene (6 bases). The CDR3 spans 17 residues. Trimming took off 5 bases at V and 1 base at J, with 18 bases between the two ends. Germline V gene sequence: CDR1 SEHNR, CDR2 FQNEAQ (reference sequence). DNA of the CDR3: TGTGCCAGCAGCCGCTCCGGGGGGGGCCGATCTGGAAACACCATATATTTT. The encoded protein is CASSRSGGGRSGNTIYF.

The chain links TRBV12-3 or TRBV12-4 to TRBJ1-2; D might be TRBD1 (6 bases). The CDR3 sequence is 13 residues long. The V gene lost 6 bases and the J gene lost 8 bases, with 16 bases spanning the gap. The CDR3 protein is CASSLGQSGGYTF. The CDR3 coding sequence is TGTGCCAGCAGCCTTGGACAGTCGGGCGGCTACACCTTC.

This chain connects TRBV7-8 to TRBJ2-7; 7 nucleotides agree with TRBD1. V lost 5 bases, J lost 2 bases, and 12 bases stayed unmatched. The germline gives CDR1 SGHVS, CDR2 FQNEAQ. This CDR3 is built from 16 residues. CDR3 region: CASSPMGNRGPYEQYF. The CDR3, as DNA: TGTGCCAGCAGCCCTATGGGGAACAGGGGACCCTACGAGCAGTACTTC.

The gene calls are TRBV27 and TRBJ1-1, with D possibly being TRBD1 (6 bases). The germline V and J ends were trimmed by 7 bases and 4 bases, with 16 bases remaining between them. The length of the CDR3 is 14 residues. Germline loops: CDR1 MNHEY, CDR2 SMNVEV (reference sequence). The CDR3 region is CASNPAGVVTEAFF. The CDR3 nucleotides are TGTGCCAGCAACCCGGCAGGGGTTGTCACTGAAGCTTTCTTT.

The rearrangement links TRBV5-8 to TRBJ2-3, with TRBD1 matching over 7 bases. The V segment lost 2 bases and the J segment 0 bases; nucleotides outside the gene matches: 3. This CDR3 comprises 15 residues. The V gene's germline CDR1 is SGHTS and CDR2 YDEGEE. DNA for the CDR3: TGTGCCAGCAGCTTAGGGGACAGTAGCACAGATACGCAGTATTTT. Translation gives CASSLGDSSTDTQYF.

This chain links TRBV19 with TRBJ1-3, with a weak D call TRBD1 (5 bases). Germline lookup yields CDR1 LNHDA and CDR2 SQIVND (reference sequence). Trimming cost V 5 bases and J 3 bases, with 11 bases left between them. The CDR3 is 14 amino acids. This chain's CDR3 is CASSGRVYGNTIYF. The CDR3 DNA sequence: TGTGCCAGTAGTGGCAGGGTTTATGGAAACACCATATATTTT.

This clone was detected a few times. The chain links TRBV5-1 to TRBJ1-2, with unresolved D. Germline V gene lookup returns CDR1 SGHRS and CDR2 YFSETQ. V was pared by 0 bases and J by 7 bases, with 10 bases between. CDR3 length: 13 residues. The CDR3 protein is CASSLGHISGYTF. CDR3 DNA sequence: TGCGCCAGCAGCTTGGGACACATTAGTGGCTACACCTTC.

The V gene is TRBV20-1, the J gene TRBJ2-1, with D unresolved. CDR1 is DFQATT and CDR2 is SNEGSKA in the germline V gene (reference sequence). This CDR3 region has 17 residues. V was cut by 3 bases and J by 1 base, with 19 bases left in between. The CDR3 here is CSASLLTNSNSYNEQFF. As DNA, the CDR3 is TGCAGTGCTAGTCTACTAACCAATTCAAATTCCTACAATGAGCAGTTCTTC.

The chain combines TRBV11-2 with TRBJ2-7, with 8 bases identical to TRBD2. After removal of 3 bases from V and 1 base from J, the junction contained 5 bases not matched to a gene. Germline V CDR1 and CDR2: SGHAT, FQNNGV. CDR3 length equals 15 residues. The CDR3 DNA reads TGTGCCAGCAGCTTGAGCGGGGGTAAATCCTACGAGCAGTACTTC. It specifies CASSLSGGKSYEQYF.

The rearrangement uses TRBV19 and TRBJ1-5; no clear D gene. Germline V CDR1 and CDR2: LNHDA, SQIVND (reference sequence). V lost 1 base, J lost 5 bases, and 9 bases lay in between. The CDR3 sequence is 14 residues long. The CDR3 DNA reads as TGTGCCAGTAGTATAGTCCTAGAGTATCAGCCCCAGCATTTT. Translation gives CASSIVLEYQPQHF.

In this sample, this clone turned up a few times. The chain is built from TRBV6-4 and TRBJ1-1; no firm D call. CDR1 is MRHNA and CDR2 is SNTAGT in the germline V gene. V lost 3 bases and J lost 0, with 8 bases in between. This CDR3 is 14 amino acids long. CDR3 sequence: CASSENTVNTEAFF. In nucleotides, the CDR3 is TGTGCCAGCAGTGAAAATACAGTGAACACTGAAGCTTTCTTT.

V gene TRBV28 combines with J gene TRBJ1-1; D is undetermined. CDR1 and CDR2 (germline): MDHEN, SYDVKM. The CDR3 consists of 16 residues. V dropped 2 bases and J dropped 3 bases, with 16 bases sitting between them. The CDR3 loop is CASSLILAPADTEAFF. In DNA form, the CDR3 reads TGTGCCAGCAGTTTAATCCTGGCGCCAGCGGACACTGAAGCTTTCTTT.

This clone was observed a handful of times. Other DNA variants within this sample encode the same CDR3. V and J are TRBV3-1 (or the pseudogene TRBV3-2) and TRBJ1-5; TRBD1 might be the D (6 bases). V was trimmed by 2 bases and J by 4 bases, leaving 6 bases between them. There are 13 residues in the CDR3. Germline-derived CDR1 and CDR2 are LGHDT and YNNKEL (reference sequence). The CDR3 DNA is TGTGCCAGCAGCCAAACAGGGAATCAGCCCCAGCATTTT. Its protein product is CASSQTGNQPQHF.

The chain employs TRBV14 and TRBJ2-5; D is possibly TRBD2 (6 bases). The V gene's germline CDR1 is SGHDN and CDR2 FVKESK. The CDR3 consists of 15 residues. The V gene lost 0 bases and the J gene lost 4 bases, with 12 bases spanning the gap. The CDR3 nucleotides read TGTGCCAGCAGCCAAGATCAAGGAGGGCGAGAGACCCAGTACTTC. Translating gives CASSQDQGGRETQYF.

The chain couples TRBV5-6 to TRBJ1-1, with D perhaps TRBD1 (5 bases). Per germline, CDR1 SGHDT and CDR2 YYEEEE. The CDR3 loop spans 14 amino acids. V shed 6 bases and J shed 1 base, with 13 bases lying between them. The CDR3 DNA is TGTGCCAGCACCTATGGGGCCGGGAACACTGAAGCTTTCTTT. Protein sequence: CASTYGAGNTEAFF. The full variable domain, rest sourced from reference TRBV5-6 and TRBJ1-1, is DAGVTQSPTHLIKTRGQQVTLRCSPKSGHDTVSWYQQALGQGPQFIFQYYEEEERQRGNFPDRFSGHQFPNYSSELNVNALLLGDSALYLCASTYGAGNTEAFFGQGTRLTVV.